These T cell receptor beta chains were read from a single sample in a study of identical twins. In TCRdb, the 5' RACE reads were re-called with MiXCR into one record per CDR3 protein. Found here are around 370,000 distinct CDR3 sequences, 7% to 9.5% of them singletons; the top ten hold roughly 8.7%. The source material was naive T cells sorted from blood. These receptors were collected from a woman aged 45 to 65 in good health. Each CDR3 is given with its conserved first and last residue. A D gene is named only where the DNA matches it firmly. A clone size is listed for some rows: how often the clone was seen (once, few, many), or a class if it is expanded.

d_call	j_call	clone_size	v_call	cdr3_nt	cdr3_aa
TRBD1	TRBJ1-1	.	TRBV5-1	TGCGCCAGCGGAGGACAGGGGAGTTCTGAAGCTTTCTTT	CASGGQGSSEAFF
.	TRBJ2-1	few	TRBV19	TGTGCCAGTAGTATCGTGGGTCTCGGTTGGAATGAGCAGTTCTTC	CASSIVGLGWNEQFF
.	TRBJ2-1	.	TRBV24-1	TGTGCCACCAGTCGTTCCGGCCTTTACAATGAGCAGTTCTTC	CATSRSGLYNEQFF
TRBD1	TRBJ2-3	few	TRBV7-8	TGTGCCAGCAGCAACAGACAGGGGGGCACAGATACGCAGTATTTT	CASSNRQGGTDTQYF
TRBD2	TRBJ2-4	few	TRBV20-1	TGCAGTGCTAGAGCCCCGGGACTAGCGGGAATAGCCAAAAACATTCAGTACTTC	CSARAPGLAGIAKNIQYF
TRBD2	TRBJ2-7	few	TRBV10-3	TGTGCCATCACCGGGACTAGCGGGCACCGCGAGCAGTACTTC	CAITGTSGHREQYF
.	TRBJ2-1	few	TRBV18	TGTGCCAGCTCACCAATTGGGGTCCCCTACAATGAGCAGTTCTTC	CASSPIGVPYNEQFF
.	TRBJ2-3	.	TRBV21-1	TGTGCCAGCAGCAAACTCGGACTCATCACAGATACGCAGTATTTT	CASSKLGLITDTQYF
.	TRBJ1-1	many	TRBV4-1	TGCGCCAGCAGCCAAGTGGGTTTGGGGACAGAAGCTTTCTTT	CASSQVGLGTEAFF
TRBD2	TRBJ2-3	many	TRBV20-1	TGCAGTGCCCAAAAGACTAGCGGCATAGGGGCAGATACGCAGTATTTT	CSAQKTSGIGADTQYF
TRBD1	TRBJ2-7	.	TRBV7-9	TGTGCCAGCAGATCCGGGACAGGGGGATATTACGAGCAGTACTTC	CASRSGTGGYYEQYF
.	TRBJ2-4	many	TRBV5-1	TGCGCCAGCAGCTTGGCCAGCCCTTTGGCCAAAAACATTCAGTACTTC	CASSLASPLAKNIQYF
.	TRBJ2-3	.	TRBV9	TGTGCCAGCAGCCAAGCGCCAGGGACAGATACGCAGTATTTT	CASSQAPGTDTQYF
.	TRBJ2-5	many	TRBV12-3/TRBV12-4	TGTGCCAGCAGTTTACCCCCGGCTGAGACCCAGTACTTC	CASSLPPAETQYF
TRBD2	TRBJ2-1	.	TRBV7-8	TGTGCCAGCAGCCCATCACGGACTAGCGGATACTCTTCCTACAATGAGCAGTTCTTC	CASSPSRTSGYSSYNEQFF
.	TRBJ2-1	.	TRBV4-1	TGCGCCAGCAGCCAAGACGTGAGTGGCAATGAGCAGTTCTTC	CASSQDVSGNEQFF
.	TRBJ2-3	many	TRBV3-1	TGTGCCAGCAGCCAAGAAGGGGGAGGGCGCGCAGATACGCAGTATTTT	CASSQEGGGRADTQYF
TRBD1	TRBJ2-7	.	TRBV2	TGTGCCAGCAGTGATAGTTTAGGGACAGGGAGCCTCTACGAGCAGTACTTC	CASSDSLGTGSLYEQYF
.	TRBJ2-1	.	TRBV7-3	TGTGCCAGCAGCTTAAGGGCAGGTACCTACAATGAGCAGTTCTTC	CASSLRAGTYNEQFF
TRBD2	TRBJ2-2	many	TRBV2	TGTGCCAGCAGCAATCCGGGACTAGCGGGAGTGGGGGAGCTGTTTTTT	CASSNPGLAGVGELFF
TRBD2	TRBJ2-1	few	TRBV5-1	TGCGCCAGCTGTTTAGCGGGAGGCTACAATGAGCAGTTCTTC	CASCLAGGYNEQFF
.	TRBJ2-1	.	TRBV6-2/TRBV6-3	TGTGCCAGCAGTTACCTTCCGGGAAATGAGCAGTTCTTC	CASSYLPGNEQFF
.	TRBJ2-3	few	TRBV5-1	TGCGCCAGCAGCAACCCGACTGACGATGCGCAGTATTTT	CASSNPTDDAQYF
.	TRBJ1-1	.	TRBV5-1	TGCGCCAGCAGTTTTCAGGACACTGAAGCTTTCTTT	CASSFQDTEAFF
.	TRBJ2-5	.	TRBV5-1	TGCGCCAGCAGCTTCAGCCAGGGAGAGACCCAGTACTTC	CASSFSQGETQYF
.	TRBJ1-1	many	TRBV5-1	TGCGCCAGCAGTTTTTTCCTTACTTCTGAAGCTTTCTTT	CASSFFLTSEAFF
.	TRBJ2-3	few	TRBV21-1	TGTGCCAGCAGGGATCGACAGGTTACAGATACGCAGTATTTT	CASRDRQVTDTQYF